Below are 20 T cell receptor beta chains sequenced from a single sample in a study of T-cell reconstitution after alpha-beta-depleted transplantation in children. Unique molecular identifiers were incorporated during preparation of the TCRbeta library. TCRdb independently ran MiXCR on the PCR reads; one entry per CDR3 protein. Of about 830,000 distinct CDR3 sequences detected, approximately 15% appear once; the ten largest clones hold approximately 5%. The specimen was PBMCs, mostly from graft donor cells, collected 360 days after TCRalphabeta/CD19-depleted stem cell transplant. These receptors were taken from a male patient between 5 and 17 years old who had a stem cell transplant for acute lymphoblastic leukemia, so the T cells may come from the graft donor.

The chain uses TRBV10-3 and TRBJ2-5; tentative D call: TRBD1 (5 bases). CDR3 length: 16 amino acids. Trimming stripped 0 bases from V and 5 bases from J, with 16 bases between. The germline V gene encodes CDR1 ENHRY and CDR2 SYGVKD. The CDR3 DNA follows: TGTGCCATCAGTGAGTCCACCCTCAGGGATGCGGAGACCCAGTACTTC. Its protein is CAISESTLRDAETQYF.

In this sample, this clonotype turned up many times. The rearrangement joins TRBV7-6 to TRBJ2-3; D ambiguous. The V end lost 6 bases, the J end lost 6 bases, and 10 bases lay between the germline ends. The CDR3 is 12 residues long. Germline V gene data show CDR1 as SGHVS and CDR2 as FNYEAQ. This CDR3 is CASSFIYDTQYF. CDR3 DNA: TGTGCCAGCAGTTTCATTTACGATACGCAGTATTTT.

Ten or more counts support this clonotype. The chain has TRBV2 and TRBJ2-7; unclear D gene. This CDR3 has 14 residues. From germline, CDR1 is SNHLY and CDR2 FYNNEI. Trimming shortened V by 8 bases and J by 1 base, and 15 bases separated the two germline ends. CDR3 sequence reads: CASVNGILSYEQYF. The CDR3 region has the DNA TGTGCCAGCGTCAATGGGATCCTGTCCTACGAGCAGTACTTC.

This clonotype was recorded only once. The rearrangement links TRBV29-1 to TRBJ2-3; possible D gene TRBD2, 5 bases. V gave up 2 bases and J gave up 2 bases, with 20 bases separating them. CDR1 SQVTM and CDR2 ANQGSEA come from the germline V gene. The CDR3 runs 17 residues. CDR3 coding DNA: TGCAGCGTTGAAAGGATGAGGGTTTCATCGTACACAGATACGCAGTATTTT. Protein sequence: CSVERMRVSSYTDTQYF.

This sequence joins TRBV7-9 and TRBJ1-1; D may be TRBD1 (6 bases). CDR1 is SEHNR, CDR2 FQNEAQ, per germline (reference sequence). CDR3 size: 13 residues. The V and J ends lost 8 bases and 7 bases respectively, with 17 bases between them. CDR3 in DNA: TGTGCCAGCGGTGACTGGACAGCTAATGAAGCTTTCTTT. Its protein is CASGDWTANEAFF.

This clonotype was recorded a few times. The chain carries TRBV24-1 and TRBJ2-1, with D perhaps assigned TRBD1 or TRBD2 (7 bases each). V lost 3 bases to trimming and J lost 3 bases, with 14 bases between them. The CDR3 covers 16 residues. Germline loops: CDR1 KGHDR, CDR2 SFDVKD. The CDR3 loop is CATSDPSGGDYNEQFF. CDR3 sequence (DNA): TGTGCCACCAGTGATCCTTCAGGGGGGGACTACAATGAGCAGTTCTTC.

J is TRBJ2-3 and V is TRBV13; TRBD2 is a possible D gene (6 bases). CDR3 length: 15 amino acids. Germline assignment: CDR1 PRHDT and CDR2 FYEKMQ (reference sequence). The ends were cut back, 3 bases at V and 2 bases at J, with 12 bases in the middle. CDR3: CASSFPGEATDTQYF. The CDR3 bases are TGTGCCAGCAGCTTCCCCGGGGAGGCCACAGATACGCAGTATTTT.

The gene calls are TRBV13 and TRBJ2-3; 10 bases are a match to TRBD2. The CDR3 is made up of 18 amino acids. V lost 5 bases and J lost 1; bases outside the gene matches: 12. Germline lookup yields CDR1 PRHDT and CDR2 FYEKMQ (reference sequence). The CDR3 nucleotides read TGTGCCAGCAGCCCCCGGGAGCGGGAGGGAGTGGGCACAGATACGCAGTATTTT. This encodes CASSPREREGVGTDTQYF. The full variable domain, in which reference TRBV13 and TRBJ2-3 provide the parts outside the CDR3, is AAGVIQSPRHLIKEKRETATLKCYPIPRHDTVYWYQQGPGQDPQFLISFYEKMQSDKGSIPDRFSAQQFSDYHSELNMSSLELGDSALYFCASSPREREGVGTDTQYFGPGTRLTVL.

The V gene is TRBV29-1, the J gene TRBJ2-5; 11 nucleotides agree with TRBD2. V shed 5 bases, J shed 5 bases, and the junction held 13 bases outside the gene matches. CDR1 SQVTM and CDR2 ANQGSEA come from the germline V gene. The CDR3 consists of 16 residues. CDR3 protein: CSVRNTGLAALETQYF. The CDR3 DNA follows: TGCAGCGTTCGAAATACGGGACTAGCGGCGTTGGAGACCCAGTACTTC.

The rearrangement links TRBV12-3 or TRBV12-4 to TRBJ2-2, with 8 bases matching TRBD1. The V and J ends lost 6 bases and 6 bases, in that order; junction bases with no gene match: 6. The length of the CDR3 is 14 residues. This chain's CDR3 is CASSVDRGSGELFF. CDR3 nucleotide sequence: TGTGCCAGCAGCGTAGACAGGGGATCCGGGGAGCTGTTTTTT.

This clonotype appeared a few times. The chain employs TRBV29-1 and TRBJ2-4; a possible D gene is TRBD1 (6 bases). Trimming cost V 5 bases and J 1 base, with 15 bases left between them. The CDR3 contains 15 residues. Germline values: CDR1 SQVTM, CDR2 ANQGSEA. The CDR3 loop is CSVRLVTGAKNIQYF. The CDR3 region has the DNA TGCAGCGTTCGGCTCGTCACAGGGGCCAAAAACATTCAGTACTTC. Full variable domain (outside the CDR3, taken from reference TRBV29-1 and TRBJ2-4): SAVISQKPSRDICQRGTSLTIQCQVDSQVTMMFWYRQQPGQSLTLIATANQGSEATYESGFVIDKFPISRPNLTFSTLTVSNMSPEDSSIYLCSVRLVTGAKNIQYFGAGTRLSVL.

This clonotype was counted only a few times. This sequence joins TRBV29-1 and TRBJ2-1, with 9 bases identical to TRBD2. The junction had 21 bases not matched to a gene; V was cut back by 8 bases and J by 7 bases. This CDR3 spans 17 amino acids. The V gene's germline CDR1 is SQVTM and CDR2 ANQGSEA. CDR3 sequence (DNA): TGCAGCCTAACCCGGGGGATAGGCGGGAGGGCGGGGAATGAGCAGTTCTTC. Its protein is CSLTRGIGGRAGNEQFF.

The V call is TRBV5-1, the J call TRBJ2-3; a possible D gene is TRBD1 (6 bases). In germline, CDR1 is SGHRS, CDR2 YFSETQ. The CDR3 extends over 16 amino acids. The V end was cut by 4 bases, the J end by 1 base, with 16 bases between. The CDR3 region has the DNA TGCGCCAGCAGCAGCAGGGGAGATTGGGGCACAGATACGCAGTATTTT. Amino acid sequence: CASSSRGDWGTDTQYF. The full variable domain, its missing parts supplied by reference TRBV5-1 and TRBJ2-3, is KAGVTQTPRYLIKTRGQQVTLSCSPISGHRSVSWYQQTPGQGLQFLFEYFSETQRNKGNFPGRFSGRQFSNSRSEMNVSTLELGDSALYLCASSSRGDWGTDTQYFGPGTRLTVL.

This clonotype was counted at least ten times. This rearrangement joins TRBV29-1 to TRBJ2-1, with 7 bases lining up with TRBD2. Germline V gene data show CDR1 as SQVTM and CDR2 as ANQGSEA. J lost 8 bases, V lost 2 bases, and 3 bases had no gene match. The CDR3 length is 12 residues. CDR3 bases: TGCAGCGTTGAACAGGGAGGGGATGAGCAGTTCTTC. Translation: CSVEQGGDEQFF.

The rearrangement links TRBV20-1 to TRBJ1-2; D gene ambiguous. CDR3 length: 11 amino acids. With 4 bases removed from V and 8 bases from J, the gap between germline ends came to 11 bases. Germline V CDR1 and CDR2: DFQATT, SNEGSKA (reference sequence). DNA of the CDR3: TGCAGTGCTACTACCCCTGAAGGCTACACCTTC. It specifies CSATTPEGYTF.

This clonotype was counted between two and nine times. The V call is TRBV4-1, the J call TRBJ2-7, with a weak D call TRBD2 (5 bases). CDR3 length: 16 residues. Germline lookup yields CDR1 MGHRA and CDR2 YSYEKL. V was clipped by 1 base and J by 0 bases, with 13 bases between them. Here the CDR3 reads CASSQVRTGGSYEQYF. CDR3 in DNA: TGCGCCAGCAGCCAAGTGAGGACTGGCGGCTCCTACGAGCAGTACTTC.

This clonotype was picked up a small number of times. The chain employs TRBV14 and TRBJ2-1; D not resolved. The CDR3 totals 13 residues. Germline CDR1 SGHDN, CDR2 FVKESK. V was clipped by 2 bases and J by 4 bases, with 6 bases between them. The CDR3 DNA is TGTGCCAGCAGCCAAAGGAAGTACAATGAGCAGTTCTTC. Amino acids: CASSQRKYNEQFF. Drawing the rest from reference TRBV14 and TRBJ2-1, the complete variable domain is EAGVTQFPSHSVIEKGQTVTLRCDPISGHDNLYWYRRVMGKEIKFLLHFVKESKQDESGMPNNRFLAERTGGTYSTLKVQPAELEDSGVYFCASSQRKYNEQFFGPGTRLTVL.

This clonotype appeared once. The V call is TRBV19, the J call TRBJ2-4, with 11 bases identical to TRBD1. The CDR3 is 16 residues long. V was pared by 1 base and J by 6 bases, with 5 bases of the junction left unmatched. Germline V gene data show CDR1 as LNHDA and CDR2 as SQIVND (reference sequence). This chain's CDR3 is CASSIGRTGGLNIQYF. The CDR3 DNA is TGTGCCAGTAGTATAGGAAGGACAGGGGGCCTAAACATTCAGTACTTC.

The chain joins TRBV5-1 to TRBJ2-7; tentative D call: TRBD1 (6 bases). Looked up from germline, CDR1 is SGHRS and CDR2 is YFSETQ. This CDR3 is 15 amino acids long. V dropped 8 bases and J dropped 2 bases, with 20 bases sitting between them. CDR3 nucleotide sequence: TGCGCCAGTTATAACCGGGACAAAGCGACCTACGAGCAGTACTTC. This sequence encodes CASYNRDKATYEQYF.

Written as DNA, the CDR3 is TGTGCCAGCTCGGGGCGAGGTATCAATAGCGGGAGCCCAGATACGCAGTATTTT. Its translation: CASSGRGINSGSPDTQYF. The chain employs TRBV18 and TRBJ2-3; 9 bases are a match to TRBD2. Germline V CDR1 and CDR2: KGHSH, LQKENI. V dropped 6 bases and J dropped 4; count of bases not matched to a gene: 17. The CDR3 is made up of 18 amino acids.